Below are 7 T cell receptor beta chains sequenced from a single sample in a study of T cell clonotyping in hematopoietic cell transplantation. This table comes from immunoSEQ multiplex PCR, and its TCRdb copy is limited to in-frame clones, with some not included. The sample records 55,000 to 70,000 clones, 85% to 95% being singletons. The sequencing sample was made of peripheral blood mononuclear cells. The source of these receptors is a man aged 50 or older in good health. Some clones in this sample may be carry-over from other donors' samples.

The rearrangement uses TRBV7-9 and TRBJ2-2; D unclear. The germline V gene has CDR1 SEHNR and CDR2 FQNEAQ (reference sequence). This CDR3 has 16 residues. Trimming removed 2 bases at V and 0 bases at J, with 10 bases between. The CDR3 DNA reads as TGTGCCAGCAGCTTAATTGGACGGACGAACACCGGGGAGCTGTTTTTT. The encoded protein is CASSLIGRTNTGELFF.

This chain uses TRBV10-3 with TRBJ2-7, with D perhaps TRBD1 (5 bases). Germline CDR1 ENHRY, CDR2 SYGVKD. The CDR3 is 14 residues long. V lost 0 bases to trimming and J lost 5 bases, with 11 bases between them. DNA of the CDR3: TGTGCCATCAGTGAGTCGAGGCAGGGCCACGAGCAGTACTTC. Amino acids: CAISESRQGHEQYF.

The CDR3 region is CASSPSLGQETQYF. As DNA, the CDR3 is TGTGCCAGCAGCCCCAGTCTAGGTCAAGAGACCCAGTACTTC. The rearrangement uses TRBV7-8 and TRBJ2-5; D remains ambiguous. Germline V gene lookup returns CDR1 SGHVS and CDR2 FQNEAQ. The CDR3 has 14 amino acids. V lost 5 bases, J lost 2 bases, and 12 bases lay in between. The full variable domain, in which reference TRBV7-8 and TRBJ2-5 provide the parts outside the CDR3, is GAGVSQSPRYKVAKRGQDVALRCDPISGHVSLFWYQQALGQGPEFLTYFQNEAQLDKSGLPSDRFFAERPEGSVSTLKIQRTQQEDSAVYLCASSPSLGQETQYFGPGTRLLVL.

This rearrangement joins TRBV21-1 to TRBJ1-5. TRBV21-1 is tagged as a pseudogene. The CDR3 sequence is 16 residues long. Here the CDR3 reads CASSSIPYRHVEPQHF. The CDR3 DNA reads TGTGCCAGCAGCAGCATCCCGTACCGGCATGTGGAGCCCCAGCATTTT.

CDR3 bases: TGTGCCAGTTGGGGGTCAGGAAACACCATATATTTT. Translated, it gives CASWGSGNTIYF. V usage is TRBV28 and J usage is TRBJ1-3, with D tentatively TRBD1 (5 bases). The CDR3 totals 12 residues. V shed 9 bases and J shed 4 bases, with 10 bases lying between them. Germline-derived CDR1 and CDR2 are MDHEN and SYDVKM.

This sequence joins TRBV7-2 and TRBJ2-1, with 11 bases lining up with TRBD2. J lost 2 bases, V lost 5 bases, and 5 bases had no gene match. CDR3 size: 16 residues. CDR1 and CDR2 from the germline V gene are SGHTA and FQGNSA. For the CDR3, the DNA is TGTGCCAGCAGCATCACTAGCGGGGGAACCTACAATGAGCAGTTCTTC. As protein: CASSITSGGTYNEQFF.

The chain joins TRBV6-1 to TRBJ1-3; D is unclear. CDR1 and CDR2 from the germline V gene are MNHNS and SASEGT. Trimming took off 3 bases at V and 4 bases at J, with 10 bases between the two ends. There are 14 residues in the CDR3. The chain's CDR3 is CASSDYGPGNTIYF. Here the CDR3 DNA reads TGTGCCAGCAGTGATTATGGGCCAGGAAACACCATATATTTT.